Detailed here is one T cell receptor beta chain. The treatment denotes: oral pan-JAK inhibitor, 5-10 mg twice daily. The data originate from a study of CD8+ T cells in alopecia areata. cDNA reverse transcribed from extracted RNA served as the sequencing template. The method was immunoSEQ multiplex PCR; TCRdb's version includes in-frame clones alone and lacks a portion of them. The sample lists approximately 100,000 clones; 55% to 70% were seen once. Germline V lookup: CDR1 SNHLY, CDR2 FYNNEI. This CDR3 is built from 12 residues. Trimming removed 10 bases from V and 5 bases from J, with 14 bases in between.

The origin of this receptor is a human donor with alopecia areata. The chain couples TRBV2 to TRBJ2-5, with D unresolved. The sequencing here drew on CD8+ T cells sorted from blood, taken at approximately week 55, from a patient treated with tofacitinib. CDR3 residues: CATKIGQETQYF. In DNA, the CDR3 is TGTGCCACCAAGATTGGCCAGGAGACCCAGTACTTC.